This T cell receptor beta chain was documented in a study of blood T cells in healthy people across ages. General study findings and limits: Among T cells, TCR beta diversity per million cells dropped roughly linearly as age rose.

A note on this clonotype: Its antigen remains unidentified.

Peripheral blood, roughly 9.3 milliliters per donor, was collected. The V gene end was trimmed by 4 bases and the J gene end by 6 bases; junction bases not matched to a gene: 5. Germline assignment: CDR1 MNHEY and CDR2 SVGEGT. The CDR3 covers 15 residues. The second PCR ran roughly 7 to 12 cycles with a sample-barcoded 5' primer and J-beta primers. Carrying 12 random nucleotides, a template-switch adaptor labeled each individual cDNA molecule. CDR3-containing paired-end reads numbered at least 2.5 million in each sample. TCRdb itself ran the 5' RACE reads through MiXCR, one entry per CDR3 protein. The sample records around 1.7 million distinct CDR3 sequences, 28% being singletons.

The TCR sequence derives from a woman aged 30 to 39 in good health. The chain recombines TRBV6-2 or TRBV6-3 with TRBJ1-6; 8 positions match TRBD1. Source material: blood. CDR3 bases: TGTGCCAGCAGTTCCTTCGACAGGGGTAATTCACCCCTCCACTTT. Its translation: CASSSFDRGNSPLHF.